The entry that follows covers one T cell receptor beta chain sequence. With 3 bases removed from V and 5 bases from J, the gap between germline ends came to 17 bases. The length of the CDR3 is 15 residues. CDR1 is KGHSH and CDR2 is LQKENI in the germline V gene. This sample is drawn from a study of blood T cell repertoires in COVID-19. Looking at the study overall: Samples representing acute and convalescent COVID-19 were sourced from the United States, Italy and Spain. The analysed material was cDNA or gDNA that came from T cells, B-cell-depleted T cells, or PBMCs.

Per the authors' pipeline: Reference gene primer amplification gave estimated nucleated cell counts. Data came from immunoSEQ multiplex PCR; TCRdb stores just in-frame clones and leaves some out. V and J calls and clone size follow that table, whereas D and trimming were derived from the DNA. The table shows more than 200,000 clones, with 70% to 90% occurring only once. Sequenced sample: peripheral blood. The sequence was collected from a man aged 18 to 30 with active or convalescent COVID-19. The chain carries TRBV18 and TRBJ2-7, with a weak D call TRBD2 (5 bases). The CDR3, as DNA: TGTGCCAGCTCACCTAGAACCCGGGGATCCCACGAGCAGTACTTC. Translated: CASSPRTRGSHEQYF.